The present entry profiles one T cell receptor (beta chain) with its context. Its specificity is unknown. The data are from a study of blood T cells in healthy people across ages. The study, taken as a whole, reports: Per million T cells, TCR beta diversity dropped about linearly as age rose. Bulk PBMC profiling left naive and antigen-experienced comparisons inconclusive.

This CDR3 has 15 amino acids. Germline V gene lookup returns CDR1 SGHTA and CDR2 FQGTGA. For the second PCR, which ran for roughly 7 to 11 cycles, a sample-barcoded 5' primer and a J-beta primer mix were used. One entry per CDR3 protein results from TCRdb running MiXCR on the 5' RACE reads. Of around 1,000,000 distinct CDR3 sequences in the sample, roughly a quarter were seen once. This sample was shared with a second study, whose subject was T cells of mothers and their children. That paper adds: Over five children, together with their three healthy Caucasian mothers, made up the donors. A slight, non-significant increase in overlap was found for related mother-child pairs relative to unrelated pairs.

Sequenced material: blood. This sequence was found in a girl between 2 and 10 years old in good health. The chain has TRBV7-3 and TRBJ2-7; 11 bases are shared with TRBD2. TRBJ2-1 explains the end of the DNA better; the J call may be wrong. In nucleotides, the CDR3 is TGTGCCAGCAGTCGAGTAGCGGGGGGGCCGTATGAGCAGTTCTTC. As protein: CASSRVAGGPYEQFF.